The rows below give T cell receptor beta chains drawn from one sample of a study of T cell clones after liver transplantation. The assay was immunoSEQ multiplex PCR, and TCRdb's table has in-frame clones only and misses some. The table has about 20,000 clones, 78% seen once. Specimen: CD8+ T cells from blood, collected roughly 55 months after liver transplant. These TCRs come from a human patient who received a liver transplant. Some of the T cells may derive from the graft donor. Each CDR3 is given with its conserved first and last residue. The D gene is left open where the match is weak. Expanded clones get a size class; other rows say once, few or many, or leave the size out.

j_call d_call clone_size v_call cdr3_aa cdr3_nt
TRBJ2-2 - - TRBV12-5 CASGLANTGELFF TGTGCTAGTGGTTTAGCGAACACCGGGGAGCTGTTTTTT
TRBJ2-2 TRBD1 - TRBV19 CASSSTGNGGELFF TGTGCCAGTAGTTCGACAGGGAATGGCGGGGAGCTGTTTTTT
TRBJ2-3 - once TRBV14 CASSLAGTDTQYF TGTGCCAGCAGTTTGGCGGGCACAGATACGCAGTATTTT
TRBJ2-7 TRBD2 - TRBV13 CASSGTSRLAEQYF TGTGCCAGCAGTGGGACTAGCCGCCTCGCGGAGCAGTACTTC
TRBJ2-7 - few TRBV4-1 CASSQAQTTASYEQYF TGCGCCAGCAGCCAAGCTCAGACGACAGCCTCCTACGAGCAGTACTTC
TRBJ1-1 - - TRBV6-1 CASSERENTEAFF TGTGCCAGCAGTGAGAGGGAGAACACTGAAGCTTTCTTT
TRBJ2-5 - - TRBV7-9 CASSSWDYQETQYF TGTGCCAGCAGCTCGTGGGACTACCAAGAGACCCAGTACTTC
TRBJ1-1 TRBD1 few TRBV19 CASSTTGGADTEAFF TGTGCCAGTAGTACAACAGGGGGCGCTGACACTGAAGCTTTCTTT
TRBJ2-1 TRBD2 - TRBV7-6 CASSLGGGRALDEQFF TGTGCCAGCAGCTTAGGTGGCGGGAGAGCGTTAGATGAGCAGTTCTTC
TRBJ2-2 - - TRBV25-1 CASSPSNTGELFF TGTGCCAGCAGTCCTTCGAACACCGGGGAGCTGTTTTTT
TRBJ1-2 - - TRBV10-3 CASSRGDVLYGYTF TGTGCCAGCAGTCGGGGGGACGTCCTCTATGGCTACACCTTC
TRBJ2-3 TRBD2 once TRBV30 CAWSVGGGTDTQYF TGTGCCTGGAGTGTTGGGGGGGGCACAGATACGCAGTATTTT
TRBJ2-7 - few TRBV7-8 CASSPSSGNRYEQYF TGTGCCAGCAGCCCCAGCTCAGGGAATCGCTACGAGCAGTACTTC
TRBJ2-1 - - TRBV5-1 CASRYQGGAYNEQFF TGCGCCAGCAGGTACCAGGGTGGTGCCTACAATGAGCAGTTCTTC
TRBJ2-2 - - TRBV7-2 CASSSPRRVAVTGELFF TGTGCCAGCAGCTCTCCACGTAGGGTGGCGGTTACCGGGGAGCTGTTTTTT
TRBJ1-4 TRBD1 once TRBV6-1 CASSVEGAGTNEKLFF TGTGCCAGCAGTGTCGAGGGGGCTGGAACTAATGAAAAACTGTTTTTT
TRBJ2-7 TRBD1 - TRBV7-3 CASSLSVKGQGPYEQYF TGTGCCAGCAGCTTAAGTGTCAAGGGACAGGGGCCCTACGAGCAGTACTTC
TRBJ1-3 - - TRBV6-1 CASSEDLDTIYF TGTGCCAGCAGTGAGGACCTAGACACCATATATTTT